This TCR beta chain was found in a study of blood T cell repertoires in COVID-19. Across the study: The United States, Italy and Spain supplied acute and convalescent COVID-19 samples.

Trimming stripped 2 bases from V and 3 bases from J, with 14 bases between. CDR1 is SGDLS and CDR2 is YYNGEE in the germline V gene. This CDR3 is built from 16 residues. Per the authors' pipeline: Reference gene primer amplification in the assay estimated nucleated cell counts. The data were produced by immunoSEQ multiplex PCR, yet TCRdb's version contains in-frame clones alone and is incomplete. From that table come the V and J calls and clone size; the DNA was used to work out D and trimming. The sample contains fewer than 300,000 clones, approximately 86% of which appear only once. This clone was observed a few times.

This sequence joins TRBV9 and TRBJ2-2; D may be TRBD1 (6 bases). This sequence was found in a young woman with acute or convalescent COVID-19. Source material: peripheral blood. The CDR3 DNA reads TGTGCCAGCAGCGTTACCACAGGGACGGACACCGGGGAGCTGTTTTTT. Translation: CASSVTTGTDTGELFF.